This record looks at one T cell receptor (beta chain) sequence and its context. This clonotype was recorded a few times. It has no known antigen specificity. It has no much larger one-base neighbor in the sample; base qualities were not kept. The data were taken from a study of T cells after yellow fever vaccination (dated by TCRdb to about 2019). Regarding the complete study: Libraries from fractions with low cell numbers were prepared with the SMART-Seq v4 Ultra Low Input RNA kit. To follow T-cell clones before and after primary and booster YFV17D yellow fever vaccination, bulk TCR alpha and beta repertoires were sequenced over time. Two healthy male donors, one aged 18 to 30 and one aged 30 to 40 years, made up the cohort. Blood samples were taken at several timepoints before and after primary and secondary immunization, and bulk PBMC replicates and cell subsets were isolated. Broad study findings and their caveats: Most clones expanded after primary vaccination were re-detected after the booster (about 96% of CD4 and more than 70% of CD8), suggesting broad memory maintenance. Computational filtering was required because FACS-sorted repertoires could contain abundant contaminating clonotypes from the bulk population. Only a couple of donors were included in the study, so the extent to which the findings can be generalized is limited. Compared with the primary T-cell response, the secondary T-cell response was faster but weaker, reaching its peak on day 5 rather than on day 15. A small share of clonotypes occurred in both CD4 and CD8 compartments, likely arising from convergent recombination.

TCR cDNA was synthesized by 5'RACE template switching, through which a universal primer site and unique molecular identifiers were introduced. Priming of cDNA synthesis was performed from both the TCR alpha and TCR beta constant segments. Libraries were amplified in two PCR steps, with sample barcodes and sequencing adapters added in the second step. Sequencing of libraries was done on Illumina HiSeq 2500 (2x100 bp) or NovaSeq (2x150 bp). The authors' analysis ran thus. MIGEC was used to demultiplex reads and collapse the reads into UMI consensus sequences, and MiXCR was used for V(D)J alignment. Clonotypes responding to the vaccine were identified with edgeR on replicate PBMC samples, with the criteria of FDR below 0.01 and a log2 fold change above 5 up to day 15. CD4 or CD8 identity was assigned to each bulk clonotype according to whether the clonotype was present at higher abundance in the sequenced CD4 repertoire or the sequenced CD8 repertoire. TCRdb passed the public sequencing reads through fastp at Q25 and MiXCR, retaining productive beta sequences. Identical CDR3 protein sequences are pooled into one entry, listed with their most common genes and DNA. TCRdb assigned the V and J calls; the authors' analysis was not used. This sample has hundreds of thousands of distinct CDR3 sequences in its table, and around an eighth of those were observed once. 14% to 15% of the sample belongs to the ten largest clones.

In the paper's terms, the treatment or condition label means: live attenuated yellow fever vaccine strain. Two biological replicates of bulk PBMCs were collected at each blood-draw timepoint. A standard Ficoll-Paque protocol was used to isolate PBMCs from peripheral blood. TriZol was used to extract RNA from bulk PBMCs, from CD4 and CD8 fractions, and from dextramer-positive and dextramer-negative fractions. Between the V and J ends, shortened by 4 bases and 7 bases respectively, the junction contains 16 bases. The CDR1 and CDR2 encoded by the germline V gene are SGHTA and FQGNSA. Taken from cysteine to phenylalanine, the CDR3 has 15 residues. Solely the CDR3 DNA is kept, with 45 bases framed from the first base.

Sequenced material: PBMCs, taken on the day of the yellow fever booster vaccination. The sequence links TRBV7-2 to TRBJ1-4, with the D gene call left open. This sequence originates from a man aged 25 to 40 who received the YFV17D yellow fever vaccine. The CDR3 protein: CASSSSGVGSEKLFF. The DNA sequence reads TGTGCCAGCAGCTCCTCGGGAGTTGGGTCTGAAAAACTGTTTTTT. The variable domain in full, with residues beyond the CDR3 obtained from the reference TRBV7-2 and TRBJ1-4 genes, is GAGVSQSPSNKVTEKGKDVELRCDPISGHTALYWYRQSLGQGLEFLIYFQGNSAPDKSGLPSDRFSAERTGGSVSTLTIQRTQQEDSAVYLCASSSSGVGSEKLFFGSGTQLSVL.